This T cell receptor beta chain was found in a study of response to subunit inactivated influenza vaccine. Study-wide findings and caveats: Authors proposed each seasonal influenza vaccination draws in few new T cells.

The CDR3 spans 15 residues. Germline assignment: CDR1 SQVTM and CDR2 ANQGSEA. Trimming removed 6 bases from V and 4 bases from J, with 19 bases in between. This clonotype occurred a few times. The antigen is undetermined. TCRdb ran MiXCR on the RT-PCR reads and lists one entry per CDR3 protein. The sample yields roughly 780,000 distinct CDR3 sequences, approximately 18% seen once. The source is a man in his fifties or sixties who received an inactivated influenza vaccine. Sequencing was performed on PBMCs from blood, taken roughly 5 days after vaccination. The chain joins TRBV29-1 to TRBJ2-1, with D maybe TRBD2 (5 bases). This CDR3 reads CSVVDFTRDYNEQFF. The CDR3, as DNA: TGCAGCGTGGTGGACTTTACTAGGGATTACAATGAGCAGTTCTTC.